The next 11 T cell receptor beta chains were all read from a single sample in a study of blood T cells in healthy people across ages. Next came a second PCR, run for roughly 6 to 11 cycles, which used a sample-barcoded 5' primer along with a J-beta primer mix. TCRdb used MiXCR to reprocess the 5' RACE reads, holding one entry per CDR3 protein. The sample holds about 1.4 million distinct CDR3 sequences; 59% are singletons and the top ten take 5% to 7%. The specimen sequenced was blood. The receptor source for this set is a man aged 18 to 35 in good health.

The chain employs TRBV2 and TRBJ2-3; no reliable D call. The CDR3 spans 14 residues. V was shortened by 4 bases and J by 0 bases, with 8 bases between the two germline ends. From germline, CDR1 is SNHLY and CDR2 FYNNEI. DNA for the CDR3: TGTGCCAGCAGTGGAGGCCAGAGCACAGATACGCAGTATTTT. Amino acid sequence: CASSGGQSTDTQYF.

The chain carries TRBV3-1 and TRBJ2-5; D might be TRBD1 (6 bases). TRBJ2-7 matches the DNA end more closely, so the J call is doubtful. The CDR3 runs 17 residues. CDR1 and CDR2 (germline): LGHDT, YNNKEL (reference sequence). CDR3 sequence reads: CASSQDRTDGYLDEQYF. The CDR3, as DNA: TGTGCCAGCAGCCAGGACCGGACAGACGGGTATCTTGACGAGCAGTACTTC.

The chain links TRBV2 to TRBJ2-5; 14 positions agree with TRBD2. TRBJ2-7 matches the DNA end more closely, so the J call is doubtful. The CDR3 contains 19 residues. Looked up from germline, CDR1 is SNHLY and CDR2 is FYNNEI. This chain's CDR3 is CASIDTGTGRTSGRSEQYF. For the CDR3, the DNA is TGTGCCAGCATCGATACCGGGACAGGGCGGACTAGCGGGAGGAGCGAGCAGTACTTC.

V gene TRBV6-5 combines with J gene TRBJ1-2, with a possible D match to TRBD1 (6 bases). Trimming removed 2 bases at V and 11 bases at J, with 12 bases between. The CDR3 length is 12 residues. CDR1 is MNHEY, CDR2 SVGAGI, per germline. Written as DNA, the CDR3 is TGTGCCAGCAGTTACGGTCGAGGGGGATACACCTTC. Translated: CASSYGRGGYTF.

This clonotype was seen only a few times. This rearrangement joins TRBV10-3 to TRBJ2-7, with a tentative D call TRBD2 (5 bases). The germline gives CDR1 ENHRY, CDR2 SYGVKD. V shed 8 bases and J shed 1 base, with 9 bases lying between them. This CDR3 contains 12 residues. The CDR3 protein is CAIHGESYEQYF. CDR3 nucleotides: TGTGCCATCCACGGGGAGTCCTACGAGCAGTACTTC.

The chain couples TRBV3-1 to TRBJ2-5, with D perhaps TRBD2 (6 bases). The V gene lost 0 bases and the J gene lost 11 bases, with 22 bases spanning the gap. CDR1 and CDR2 from the germline V gene are LGHDT and YNNKEL (reference sequence). This CDR3 has 16 residues. CDR3 sequence reads: CASSQDLRGGLNEQYF. The CDR3 DNA sequence: TGTGCCAGCAGCCAAGATCTGAGGGGAGGTCTCAATGAGCAGTACTTC.

The gene calls are TRBV7-2 and TRBJ2-5, with TRBD2 identical over 14 bases. CDR1 SGHTA and CDR2 FQGNSA come from the germline V gene. This CDR3 spans 17 amino acids. With V trimmed by 5 bases and J by 4 bases, 9 bases remained unmatched. CDR3: CASSPRLAGGLRETQYF. The DNA of the CDR3 is TGTGCCAGCAGCCCCCGACTAGCGGGGGGGCTGAGAGAGACCCAGTACTTC. Combining the CDR3 with reference TRBV7-2 and TRBJ2-5 gives the whole variable domain GAGVSQSPSNKVTEKGKDVELRCDPISGHTALYWYRQSLGQGLEFLIYFQGNSAPDKSGLPSDRFSAERTGGSVSTLTIQRTQQEDSAVYLCASSPRLAGGLRETQYFGPGTRLLVL.

The rearrangement links TRBV9 to TRBJ2-3; 11 nucleotides agree with TRBD2. The V gene end was trimmed by 4 bases and the J gene end by 2 bases; junction bases not matched to a gene: 9. CDR1 and CDR2 from the germline V gene are SGDLS and YYNGEE. The CDR3 is made up of 17 amino acids. The CDR3 loop is CASSTSLAGVDTDTQYF. The CDR3 nucleotides are TGTGCCAGCAGCACCTCACTAGCGGGAGTCGACACAGATACGCAGTATTTT.

This clonotype was seen a handful of times. The chain uses TRBV5-6 and TRBJ1-2; D ambiguous. Per germline, CDR1 SGHDT and CDR2 YYEEEE. CDR3 size: 15 residues. V shed 1 base and J shed 5 bases, with 15 bases lying between them. The chain's CDR3 is CASSLYGEPIYGYTF. CDR3 nucleotides: TGTGCCAGCAGCTTGTATGGGGAACCGATTTATGGCTACACCTTC.

This chain uses TRBV4-3 with TRBJ2-1; 7 nucleotides agree with TRBD2. J gave up 5 bases and V 1 base, and 8 bases lay outside the gene matches. Germline values: CDR1 LGHNA, CDR2 YSLEER. The CDR3 has 16 amino acids. CDR3 in amino acids: CASSQGVKGGDNEQFF. CDR3 nucleotides: TGCGCCAGCAGCCAAGGGGTCAAGGGAGGGGACAATGAGCAGTTCTTC.

This chain links TRBV27 with TRBJ2-7, with D possibly matching TRBD1 (6 bases). The CDR3 is 12 amino acids. The germline V gene has CDR1 MNHEY and CDR2 SMNVEV (reference sequence). The V end lost 7 bases, the J end lost 6 bases, and 13 bases lay between the germline ends. The CDR3 sequence is CASTLNRAEQYF. DNA for the CDR3: TGTGCCAGCACCTTAAACAGGGCCGAGCAGTACTTC.